Listed below are T cell receptor beta chains from one sample, sequenced in a study of blood T cell repertoires in COVID-19. The assay was immunoSEQ multiplex PCR, and TCRdb's table has in-frame clones only and misses some. The sample records over 95,000 clones, approximately 90% being singletons. Sequencing used peripheral blood. The receptors shown here come from a woman in her 70s who had recovered from COVID-19. Each CDR3 is given with its conserved first and last residue. A D gene is named only where the DNA matches it firmly. Only part of the rows carry a size: once, few, many, or a class if the clone is expanded.

cdr3_length: 15; v_call: TRBV4-2; clone_size: -; d_call: TRBD2; j_call: TRBJ2-5; cdr3_nt: TGTGCCAGCAGCCAAACTAGCGGGGGGAGGGAGACCCAGTACTTC; cdr3_aa: CASSQTSGGRETQYF
cdr3_length: 13; v_call: TRBV5-1; clone_size: -; d_call: -; j_call: TRBJ1-1; cdr3_nt: TGCGCCAGCAGCTTGGGAGGGCCGGCTGAAGCTTTCTTT; cdr3_aa: CASSLGGPAEAFF
cdr3_length: 14; v_call: TRBV19; clone_size: -; d_call: -; j_call: TRBJ2-5; cdr3_nt: TGTGCCAGTAGTATCTCGGGAGTGGGAGAGACCCAGTACTTC; cdr3_aa: CASSISGVGETQYF
cdr3_length: 16; v_call: TRBV6-5; clone_size: -; d_call: TRBD2; j_call: TRBJ2-7; cdr3_nt: TGTGCCAGCAGTTACTCGATGCTAGCGGGGCCCTACGAGCAGTACTTC; cdr3_aa: CASSYSMLAGPYEQYF
cdr3_length: 13; v_call: TRBV6-5; clone_size: -; d_call: -; j_call: TRBJ1-3; cdr3_nt: TGTGCCAGCAGGCAGGGCGCTGGAAACACCATATATTTT; cdr3_aa: CASRQGAGNTIYF
cdr3_length: 11; v_call: TRBV9; clone_size: -; d_call: -; j_call: TRBJ2-1; cdr3_nt: TGTGCCAGCAGCCTATACAATGAGCAGTTCTTC; cdr3_aa: CASSLYNEQFF
cdr3_length: 14; v_call: TRBV20-1; clone_size: -; d_call: -; j_call: TRBJ2-7; cdr3_nt: TGCAGTGCTAGTGCCCTCCGCGGCCGGGACGAGCAGTACTTC; cdr3_aa: CSASALRGRDEQYF
cdr3_length: 13; v_call: TRBV6-5; clone_size: -; d_call: -; j_call: TRBJ1-2; cdr3_nt: TGTGCCAGCAGTTATGGGCAGAACTATGGCTACACCTTC; cdr3_aa: CASSYGQNYGYTF
cdr3_length: 14; v_call: TRBV7-2; clone_size: once; d_call: -; j_call: TRBJ1-5; cdr3_nt: TGTGCCAGCAGCCAGACCGGGGTTGGGCAGCCCCAGCATTTT; cdr3_aa: CASSQTGVGQPQHF
cdr3_length: 10; v_call: TRBV6-5; clone_size: -; d_call: -; j_call: TRBJ2-7; cdr3_nt: TGTGCCAGTGCGGGAAACGAGCAGTACTTC; cdr3_aa: CASAGNEQYF
cdr3_length: 15; v_call: TRBV13; clone_size: -; d_call: -; j_call: TRBJ2-1; cdr3_nt: TGTGCCAGCAGCTCCAGGGGCGTAGCTTACAATGAGCAGTTCTTC; cdr3_aa: CASSSRGVAYNEQFF
cdr3_length: 14; v_call: TRBV11-2; clone_size: once; d_call: TRBD1; j_call: TRBJ1-2; cdr3_nt: TGTGCCAGCAGCCCGACAGGGTGGGACTATGGCTACACCTTC; cdr3_aa: CASSPTGWDYGYTF
cdr3_length: 16; v_call: TRBV28; clone_size: -; d_call: -; j_call: TRBJ1-3; cdr3_nt: TGTGCCAGCGGGTCACCGTTCTCAGGGTCGGGAAACACCATATATTTT; cdr3_aa: CASGSPFSGSGNTIYF
cdr3_length: 16; v_call: TRBV19; clone_size: -; d_call: TRBD1; j_call: TRBJ2-3; cdr3_nt: TGTGCCAGTAGTCTAACAGGGGGCGCGAGCACAGATACGCAGTATTTT; cdr3_aa: CASSLTGGASTDTQYF
cdr3_length: 13; v_call: TRBV7-3; clone_size: once; d_call: -; j_call: TRBJ1-6; cdr3_nt: TGTGCCAGCAGTCAAAACGAGCTATCACCCCTCCACTTT; cdr3_aa: CASSQNELSPLHF
cdr3_length: 15; v_call: TRBV18; clone_size: -; d_call: -; j_call: TRBJ1-6; cdr3_nt: TGTGCCAGCTCACCCCCCCGCGGCCTCTCTTCACCCCTCCACTTT; cdr3_aa: CASSPPRGLSSPLHF
cdr3_length: 14; v_call: TRBV6-2/TRBV6-3; clone_size: -; d_call: -; j_call: TRBJ1-1; cdr3_nt: TGTGCCAGCAGTTACTCTTCCAGGGACACTGAAGCTTTCTTT; cdr3_aa: CASSYSSRDTEAFF
cdr3_length: 14; v_call: TRBV2; clone_size: few; d_call: -; j_call: TRBJ1-6; cdr3_nt: TGTGCCAGCAGTGAAGTTGGAGGGCGGTCACCCCTCCACTTT; cdr3_aa: CASSEVGGRSPLHF
cdr3_length: 17; v_call: TRBV5-1; clone_size: -; d_call: TRBD1; j_call: TRBJ2-7; cdr3_nt: TGCGCCAGCAGCTCGGCAGGACGACAGGGGCACTCCTACGAGCAGTACTTC; cdr3_aa: CASSSAGRQGHSYEQYF
cdr3_length: 14; v_call: TRBV6-2/TRBV6-3; clone_size: few; d_call: TRBD2; j_call: TRBJ2-7; cdr3_nt: TGTGCCAGCAACCCGGGACTAGCGACTTACGAGCAGTACTTC; cdr3_aa: CASNPGLATYEQYF
cdr3_length: 14; v_call: TRBV3-1/TRBV3-2; clone_size: -; d_call: TRBD1; j_call: TRBJ1-2; cdr3_nt: TGTGCCAGCAGCCCGGGACAGGGGATGAGGGGCTACACCTTC; cdr3_aa: CASSPGQGMRGYTF
cdr3_length: 14; v_call: TRBV19; clone_size: -; d_call: -; j_call: TRBJ1-1; cdr3_nt: TGTGCCAGTAGTTCCCGACTCATGAACACTGAAGCTTTCTTT; cdr3_aa: CASSSRLMNTEAFF
cdr3_length: 14; v_call: TRBV5-1; clone_size: -; d_call: -; j_call: TRBJ2-7; cdr3_nt: TGCGCCAGCAGCTTGTCGGGGATGCCCTACGAGCAGTACTTC; cdr3_aa: CASSLSGMPYEQYF
cdr3_length: 15; v_call: TRBV10-3; clone_size: few; d_call: TRBD1; j_call: TRBJ2-2; cdr3_nt: TGTGCCATCAGTACGGACAGGGAAGGGACCGGGGAGCTGTTTTTT; cdr3_aa: CAISTDREGTGELFF
cdr3_length: 16; v_call: TRBV11-3; clone_size: -; d_call: TRBD1; j_call: TRBJ1-1; cdr3_nt: TGTGCCAGCAGCTCGGGGAACAGGGGAACGAACACTGAAGCTTTCTTT; cdr3_aa: CASSSGNRGTNTEAFF
cdr3_length: 13; v_call: TRBV6-2/TRBV6-3; clone_size: -; d_call: -; j_call: TRBJ1-2; cdr3_nt: TGTGCCAGCAGTTGGGACATGAAGTATGGCTACACCTTC; cdr3_aa: CASSWDMKYGYTF
cdr3_length: 16; v_call: TRBV5-6; clone_size: -; d_call: TRBD1; j_call: TRBJ2-3; cdr3_nt: TGTGCCAGCAGCTTGGGGCCGACAGGGCCCACAGATACGCAGTATTTT; cdr3_aa: CASSLGPTGPTDTQYF
cdr3_length: 14; v_call: TRBV6-5; clone_size: -; d_call: -; j_call: TRBJ2-2; cdr3_nt: TGTGCCAGCGGCAGACTAGGTGGTACCGGGGAGCTGTTTTTT; cdr3_aa: CASGRLGGTGELFF
cdr3_length: 18; v_call: TRBV18; clone_size: -; d_call: TRBD1; j_call: TRBJ1-4; cdr3_nt: TGTGCCAGCTCACGACAGGGGATAACTGTGGGAACTAATGAAAAACTGTTTTTT; cdr3_aa: CASSRQGITVGTNEKLFF
cdr3_length: 17; v_call: TRBV28; clone_size: once; d_call: -; j_call: TRBJ2-1; cdr3_nt: TGTGCCAGCAGTGCCCAAGGGCGGGGGCCGAATTACAATGAGCAGTTCTTC; cdr3_aa: CASSAQGRGPNYNEQFF
cdr3_length: 15; v_call: TRBV3-1/TRBV3-2; clone_size: -; d_call: -; j_call: TRBJ1-2; cdr3_nt: TGTGCCAGCAGCCTAACAACGGACAGTCACTATGGCTACACCTTC; cdr3_aa: CASSLTTDSHYGYTF
cdr3_length: 14; v_call: TRBV20-1; clone_size: -; d_call: TRBD1; j_call: TRBJ1-6; cdr3_nt: TGCAGTGCTAGTTACGGGACAGGAGATTCACCCCTCCACTTT; cdr3_aa: CSASYGTGDSPLHF
cdr3_length: 16; v_call: TRBV12-2; clone_size: -; d_call: -; j_call: TRBJ2-1; cdr3_nt: TGTGCAAGTCGCTTAGTTCCTAGAAACTCCTACAATGAGCAGTTCTTC; cdr3_aa: CASRLVPRNSYNEQFF
cdr3_length: 16; v_call: TRBV3-1/TRBV3-2; clone_size: -; d_call: TRBD1; j_call: TRBJ2-3; cdr3_nt: TGTGCCAGCAGCCAAGATCGAGGGGGCCCGACAGATACGCAGTATTTT; cdr3_aa: CASSQDRGGPTDTQYF
cdr3_length: 19; v_call: TRBV7-2; clone_size: -; d_call: TRBD2; j_call: TRBJ2-2; cdr3_nt: TGTGCCAGCAGCTTAGTACCTAGCGGGAGGCCCGGGGGGACCGGGGAGCTGTTTTTT; cdr3_aa: CASSLVPSGRPGGTGELFF
cdr3_length: 15; v_call: TRBV19; clone_size: -; d_call: TRBD2; j_call: TRBJ2-3; cdr3_nt: TGTGCCAGTACGATTGGCGGGAGGAGCACAGATACGCAGTATTTT; cdr3_aa: CASTIGGRSTDTQYF
cdr3_length: 16; v_call: TRBV18; clone_size: -; d_call: TRBD1; j_call: TRBJ1-6; cdr3_nt: TGTGCCAGCTCACCCTGGACAGGGGGCTCGGATTCACCCCTCCACTTT; cdr3_aa: CASSPWTGGSDSPLHF
cdr3_length: 15; v_call: TRBV5-1; clone_size: -; d_call: TRBD2; j_call: TRBJ2-7; cdr3_nt: TGCGCCAGCAGCCGGACTAGCGGAGGGGGATACGAGCAGTACTTC; cdr3_aa: CASSRTSGGGYEQYF
cdr3_length: 14; v_call: TRBV3-1/TRBV3-2; clone_size: -; d_call: -; j_call: TRBJ1-2; cdr3_nt: TGTGCCAGCAGAGGGGGAGGGTCCAACTATGGCTACACCTTC; cdr3_aa: CASRGGGSNYGYTF
cdr3_length: 15; v_call: TRBV7-5; clone_size: once; d_call: -; j_call: TRBJ1-3; cdr3_nt: TGTGTCAGAAGCTTAGTACCGGGGTCTGGAAACACCATATATTTT; cdr3_aa: CVRSLVPGSGNTIYF
cdr3_length: 15; v_call: TRBV7-2; clone_size: -; d_call: TRBD2; j_call: TRBJ2-7; cdr3_nt: TGTGCCAGCAGCTTCGGAGTAGCGGGAGAATACGAGCAGTACTTC; cdr3_aa: CASSFGVAGEYEQYF
cdr3_length: 13; v_call: TRBV12-3/TRBV12-4; clone_size: -; d_call: -; j_call: TRBJ2-2; cdr3_nt: TGTGCCAGCAGCAGAGGGCGGACCGGGGAGCTGTTTTTT; cdr3_aa: CASSRGRTGELFF
cdr3_length: 14; v_call: TRBV5-8; clone_size: -; d_call: TRBD1; j_call: TRBJ1-1; cdr3_nt: TGTGCCAGCAGCTCACAGGGGTGGTACACTGAAGCTTTCTTT; cdr3_aa: CASSSQGWYTEAFF
cdr3_length: 14; v_call: TRBV10-3; clone_size: -; d_call: TRBD2; j_call: TRBJ2-5; cdr3_nt: TGTGCCATCAGTGGGAGCGGGGGGATTGAGACCCAGTACTTC; cdr3_aa: CAISGSGGIETQYF
cdr3_length: 16; v_call: TRBV10-1; clone_size: -; d_call: TRBD2; j_call: TRBJ2-7; cdr3_nt: TGCGCCAGTGCCTCGGGCTTGAGCAGCGGGAGCTACGAGCAGTACTTC; cdr3_aa: CASASGLSSGSYEQYF
cdr3_length: 15; v_call: TRBV5-1; clone_size: -; d_call: -; j_call: TRBJ1-1; cdr3_nt: TGCGCCAGCAGCTTGGTCGGGCCCCGGGGCACTGAAGCTTTCTTT; cdr3_aa: CASSLVGPRGTEAFF
cdr3_length: 14; v_call: TRBV2; clone_size: -; d_call: -; j_call: TRBJ1-5; cdr3_nt: TGTGCCAGCAATTGGGGCCCCAGCAATCAGCCCCAGCATTTT; cdr3_aa: CASNWGPSNQPQHF
cdr3_length: 14; v_call: TRBV6-6; clone_size: -; d_call: -; j_call: TRBJ1-5; cdr3_nt: TGTGCCAGCAGTAAACAGGGAAACAATCAGCCCCAGCATTTT; cdr3_aa: CASSKQGNNQPQHF
cdr3_length: 16; v_call: TRBV19; clone_size: once; d_call: TRBD2; j_call: TRBJ2-3; cdr3_nt: TGTGCCAGTGGAGGACTTGATCCAGCGGGGTACGATACGCAGTATTTT; cdr3_aa: CASGGLDPAGYDTQYF
cdr3_length: 14; v_call: TRBV7-2; clone_size: -; d_call: TRBD2; j_call: TRBJ2-7; cdr3_nt: TGTGCCAGCAGCTTTACGGGACTATTCTACGAGCAGTACTTC; cdr3_aa: CASSFTGLFYEQYF
cdr3_length: 13; v_call: TRBV30; clone_size: -; d_call: TRBD2; j_call: TRBJ2-3; cdr3_nt: TGTGCCTGGAGCGGGAGGTCGACAGATACGCAGTATTTT; cdr3_aa: CAWSGRSTDTQYF
cdr3_length: 18; v_call: TRBV4-3; clone_size: -; d_call: TRBD1; j_call: TRBJ2-3; cdr3_nt: TGCGCCAGCAGCCAAGATTTGGACAGGGGACTGGTCATGGATACGCAGTATTTT; cdr3_aa: CASSQDLDRGLVMDTQYF
cdr3_length: 16; v_call: TRBV3-1/TRBV3-2; clone_size: -; d_call: -; j_call: TRBJ1-1; cdr3_nt: TGTGCCAGCCCACGAGGGAGGGTCAGCCCGAACACTGAAGCTTTCTTT; cdr3_aa: CASPRGRVSPNTEAFF
cdr3_length: 15; v_call: TRBV3-1/TRBV3-2; clone_size: -; d_call: TRBD1; j_call: TRBJ1-6; cdr3_nt: TGTGCCAGCACCAACGGACAGGGTTTAACTTCACCCCTCCACTTT; cdr3_aa: CASTNGQGLTSPLHF
cdr3_length: 14; v_call: TRBV5-1; clone_size: -; d_call: TRBD2; j_call: TRBJ2-7; cdr3_nt: TGCGCCAGCAGCTTCGAGGGACTAGGATACGAGCAGTACTTC; cdr3_aa: CASSFEGLGYEQYF
cdr3_length: 15; v_call: TRBV6-1; clone_size: -; d_call: -; j_call: TRBJ2-7; cdr3_nt: TGTGCCAGCAGTGAAGCGGGCACTTTATCCTACGAGCAGTACTTC; cdr3_aa: CASSEAGTLSYEQYF
cdr3_length: 15; v_call: TRBV3-1/TRBV3-2; clone_size: -; d_call: -; j_call: TRBJ1-1; cdr3_nt: TGTGCCAGCAGCCAAGATCCTTGGGGGGGGACTGAAGCTTTCTTT; cdr3_aa: CASSQDPWGGTEAFF